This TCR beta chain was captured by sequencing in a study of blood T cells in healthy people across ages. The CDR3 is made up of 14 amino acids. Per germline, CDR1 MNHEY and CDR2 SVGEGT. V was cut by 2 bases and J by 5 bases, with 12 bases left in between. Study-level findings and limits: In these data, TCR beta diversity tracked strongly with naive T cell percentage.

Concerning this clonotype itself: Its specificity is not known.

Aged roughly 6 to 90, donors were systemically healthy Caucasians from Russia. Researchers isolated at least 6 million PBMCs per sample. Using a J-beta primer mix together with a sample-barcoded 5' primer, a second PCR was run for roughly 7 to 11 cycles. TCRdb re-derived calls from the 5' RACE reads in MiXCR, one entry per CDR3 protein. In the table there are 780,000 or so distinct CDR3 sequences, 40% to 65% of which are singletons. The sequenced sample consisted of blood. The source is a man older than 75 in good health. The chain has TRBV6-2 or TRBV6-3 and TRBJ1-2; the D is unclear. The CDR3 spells CASSYARTDYGYTF. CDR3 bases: TGTGCCAGCAGTTACGCCCGGACGGATTATGGCTACACCTTC.